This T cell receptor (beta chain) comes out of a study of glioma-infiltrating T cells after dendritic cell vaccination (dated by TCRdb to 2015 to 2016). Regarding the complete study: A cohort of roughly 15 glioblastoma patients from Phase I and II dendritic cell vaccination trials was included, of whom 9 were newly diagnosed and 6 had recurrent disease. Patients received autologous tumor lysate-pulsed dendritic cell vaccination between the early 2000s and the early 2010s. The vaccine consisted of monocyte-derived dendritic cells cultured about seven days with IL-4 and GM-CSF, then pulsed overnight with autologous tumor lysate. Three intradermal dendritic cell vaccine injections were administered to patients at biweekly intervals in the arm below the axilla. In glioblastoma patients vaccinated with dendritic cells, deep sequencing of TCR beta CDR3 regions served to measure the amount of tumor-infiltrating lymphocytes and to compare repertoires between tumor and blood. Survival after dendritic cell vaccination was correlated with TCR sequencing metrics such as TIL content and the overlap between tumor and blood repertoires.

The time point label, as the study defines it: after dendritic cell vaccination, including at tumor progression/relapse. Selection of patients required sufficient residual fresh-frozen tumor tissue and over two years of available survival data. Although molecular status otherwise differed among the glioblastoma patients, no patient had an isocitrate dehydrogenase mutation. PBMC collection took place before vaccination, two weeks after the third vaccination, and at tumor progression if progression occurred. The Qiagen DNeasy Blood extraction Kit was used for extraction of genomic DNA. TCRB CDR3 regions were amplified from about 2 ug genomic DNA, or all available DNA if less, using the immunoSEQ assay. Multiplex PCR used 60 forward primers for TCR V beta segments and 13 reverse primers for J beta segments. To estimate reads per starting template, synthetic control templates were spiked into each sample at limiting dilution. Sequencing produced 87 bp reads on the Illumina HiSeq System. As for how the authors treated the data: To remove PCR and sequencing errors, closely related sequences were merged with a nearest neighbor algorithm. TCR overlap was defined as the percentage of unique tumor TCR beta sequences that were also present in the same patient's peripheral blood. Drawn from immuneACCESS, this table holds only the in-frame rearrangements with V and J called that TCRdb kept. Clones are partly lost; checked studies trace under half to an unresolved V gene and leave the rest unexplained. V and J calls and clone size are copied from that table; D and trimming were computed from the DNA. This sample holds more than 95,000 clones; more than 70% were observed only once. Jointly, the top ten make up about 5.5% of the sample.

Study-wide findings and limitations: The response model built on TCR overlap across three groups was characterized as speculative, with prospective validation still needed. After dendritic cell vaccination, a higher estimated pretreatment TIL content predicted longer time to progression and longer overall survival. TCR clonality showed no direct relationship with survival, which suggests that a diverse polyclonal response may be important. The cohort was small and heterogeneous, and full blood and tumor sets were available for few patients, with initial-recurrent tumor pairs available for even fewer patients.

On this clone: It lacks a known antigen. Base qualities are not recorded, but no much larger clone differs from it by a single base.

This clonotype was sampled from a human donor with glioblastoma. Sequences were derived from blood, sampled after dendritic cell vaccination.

The DNA is as follows: TGTGCCACCAGCACGGGGACTAGCGGGATTCCAGATACGCAGTATTTT. Translated, it gives CATSTGTSGIPDTQYF. The chain is encoded by TRBV15 joined to TRBJ2-3; 13 nucleotides in the junction match TRBD2. In the germline V gene (reference sequence), CDR1 corresponds to LNHNV and CDR2 to YYDKDF. Relative to germline, V is missing 4 bases and J is missing 4 bases, with 5 bases of the junction outside any gene match. The CDR3 sequence holds 16 residues, the cysteine and phenylalanine included. Only the CDR3 part of the read is kept: 48 bases, read in frame from the first base.